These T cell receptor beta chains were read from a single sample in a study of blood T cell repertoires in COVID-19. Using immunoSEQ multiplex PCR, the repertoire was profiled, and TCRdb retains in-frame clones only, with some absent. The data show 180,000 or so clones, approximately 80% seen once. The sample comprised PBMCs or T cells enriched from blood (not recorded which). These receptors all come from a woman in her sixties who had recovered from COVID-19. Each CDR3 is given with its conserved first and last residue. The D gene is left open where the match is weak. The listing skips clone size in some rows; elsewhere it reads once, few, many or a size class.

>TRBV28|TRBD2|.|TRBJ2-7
TGTGCCAGCAGTCTTAGCGGGACCGACTACGAGCAGTACTTC
CASSLSGTDYEQYF
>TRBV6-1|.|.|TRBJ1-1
TGTGCCAGCAGTGAATTGGGAAGGCGGGGTTTCTTT
CASSELGRRGFF
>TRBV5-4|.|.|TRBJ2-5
TGTGCCAGCAGCTCGGACAGTTTTCAAGAGACCCAGTACTTC
CASSSDSFQETQYF
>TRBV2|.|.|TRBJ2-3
TGTGCCAGCAGTTTGGGGGGATTCACAGATACGCAGTATTTT
CASSLGGFTDTQYF
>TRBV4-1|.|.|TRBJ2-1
TGCGCCAGCACTCAAGGGGTGGGAATCTCCTACAATGAGCAGTTCTTC
CASTQGVGISYNEQFF
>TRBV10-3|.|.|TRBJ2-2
TGTGCCATCAGTGTAGGGCAGGGAACCACCGGGGAGCTGTTTTTT
CAISVGQGTTGELFF
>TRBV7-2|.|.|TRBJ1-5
TGTGCCAGCAGCTCAGGACGGGGTGGGCCCCAGCATTTT
CASSSGRGGPQHF
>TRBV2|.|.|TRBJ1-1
TGTGTTTCGCGGGAGCTGGACACTGAAGCTTTCTTT
CVSRELDTEAFF
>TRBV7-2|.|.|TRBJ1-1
TGTGCCAGCAGCTTAGTTACAGGGAACACTGAAGCTTTCTTT
CASSLVTGNTEAFF
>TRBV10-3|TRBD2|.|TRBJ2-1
TGTGCCATCAGTACTAGCGGGGGAACAACTTACAATGAGCAGTTCTTC
CAISTSGGTTYNEQFF
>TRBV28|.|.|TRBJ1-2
TGTGCCAGCAGTCCCCCCCGGGATTGGGGCTATGGCTACACCTTC
CASSPPRDWGYGYTF
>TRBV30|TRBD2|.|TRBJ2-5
TGTGCCTTTGGGACTAGCGGGAGAGGGGCGGAGACCCAGTACTTC
CAFGTSGRGAETQYF
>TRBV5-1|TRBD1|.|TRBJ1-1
TGCGCCAGCAGCTTGGTTTCAGGGGGCGGAATGTTAAGAAACACTGAAGCTTTCTTT
CASSLVSGGGMLRNTEAFF
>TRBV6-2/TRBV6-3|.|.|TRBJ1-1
TGTGCCAGCAGTTCTCATAGGAACACTGAAGCTTTCTTT
CASSSHRNTEAFF
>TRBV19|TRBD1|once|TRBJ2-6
TGTGCCAGTAGTCAGGGACAGGGCCTCTCTGGGGCCAACGTCCTGACTTTC
CASSQGQGLSGANVLTF
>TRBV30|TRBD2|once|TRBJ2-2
TGTGCCTTGGGACTACCTAACACCGGGGAGCTGTTTTTT
CALGLPNTGELFF
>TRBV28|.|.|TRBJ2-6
TGTGCCAGCGGCCCCTCAGGGTCTGGGGCCAACGTCCTGACTTTC
CASGPSGSGANVLTF
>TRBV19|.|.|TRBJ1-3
TGTGCCAGTACCTTTACAGCCTCTGGAAACACCATATATTTT
CASTFTASGNTIYF
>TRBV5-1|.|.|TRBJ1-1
TGCGCCAGCACTGACTACACTGAAGCTTTCTTT
CASTDYTEAFF
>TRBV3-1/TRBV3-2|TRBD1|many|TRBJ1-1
TGTGCCAGCAGCCTCCGACAGGGGGCTGAAGCTTTCTTT
CASSLRQGAEAFF
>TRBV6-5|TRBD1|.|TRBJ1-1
TGTGCCAGCAGGTCTCAGGGGGCGAGTCCTGAAGCTTTCTTT
CASRSQGASPEAFF
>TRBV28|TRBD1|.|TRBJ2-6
TGTGCCAGCAGTTCAAATTACGGGACAGGGGGCACAGGGGCCAACGTCCTGACTTTC
CASSSNYGTGGTGANVLTF
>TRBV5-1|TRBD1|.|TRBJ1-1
TGCGCCAGCAGCTTCGACAGGGCGAACACTGAAGCTTTCTTT
CASSFDRANTEAFF
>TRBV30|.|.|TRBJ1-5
TGTGCCTGGAGTGAGGGGTTCAATCAGCCCCAGCATTTT
CAWSEGFNQPQHF
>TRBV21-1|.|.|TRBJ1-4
TGTGCCAGCAGCAAACCCTGTGTCGCGCGGGACTCCCCAACTAATGAAAAACTGTTTTTT
CASSKPCVARDSPTNEKLFF
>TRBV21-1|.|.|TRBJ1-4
TGTGCCAGCAGCAAACTAAGGAGGTGGCAATTCGAAAAACTGTTTTTT
CASSKLRRWQFEKLFF
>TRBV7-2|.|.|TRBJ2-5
TGTGCCAGCAGCTACCAGGGTCAAGAGACCCAGTACTTC
CASSYQGQETQYF
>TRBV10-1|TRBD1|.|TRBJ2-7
TGCGCCAGCAACACAGTCGGACAGGGGTTTTACGAGCAGTACTTC
CASNTVGQGFYEQYF